This T cell receptor beta chain derives from a study of blood T cell repertoires in COVID-19. About the study: Acute and convalescent COVID-19 specimens originated in the United States, Italy and Spain. T cells, B-cell-depleted T cells, or PBMCs supplied cDNA or gDNA.

This clone has only a few counts. CDR1 is WSHSY, CDR2 SAAADI, per germline. The CDR3 loop spans 14 amino acids. The V end was cut by 4 bases, the J end by 6 bases, with 15 bases between. Original data processing: Cell counts per sample came from amplifying reference gene primers. Using immunoSEQ multiplex PCR, the repertoire was profiled, and TCRdb retains in-frame clones only, with some absent. V and J calls and clone size are as listed in that table; D and trimming were resolved from the DNA. Of some 46,000 clones listed, about 70% are singletons. The source of this sequence is a man older than 75 with acute or convalescent COVID-19. What was sequenced was peripheral blood. This chain joins TRBV10-2 and TRBJ2-5, with D maybe TRBD2 (7 bases). The CDR3 loop is CASSGSGGAKTQYF. DNA of the CDR3: TGCGCCAGCAGTGGATCGGGGGGCGCGAAGACCCAGTACTTC.